The present TCR beta chain was sequenced within a study of blood T cell repertoires in COVID-19. The wider study: COVID-19 samples, acute and convalescent, were from the United States, Italy and Spain. Nucleic acid was either cDNA or gDNA, and it came from T cells, B-cell-depleted T cells, or PBMCs.

This CDR3 region has 16 residues. CDR1 and CDR2 from the germline V gene are SGHNT and YYREEE (reference sequence). After removal of 6 bases from V and 7 bases from J, the junction contained 13 bases not matched to a gene. The data were produced by immunoSEQ multiplex PCR, yet TCRdb's version contains in-frame clones alone and is incomplete. Of about 280,000 clones in the sample, 80% to 90% were seen once. Sequencing was performed on peripheral blood. The chain joins TRBV5-4 to TRBJ2-1; TRBD1 agrees at 10 bases. The receptor was derived from a woman between 65 and 79 years old with acute or convalescent COVID-19. The CDR3 DNA follows: TGTGCCAGCACCACCGGGACAGGGGTGGGTCGGAATGAGCAGTTCTTC. Translating it yields CASTTGTGVGRNEQFF.